The 15 T cell receptor beta chains below were found in one sample sequenced in a study of cytomegalovirus exposure and HLA in healthy donors. Primers: 60 Vbeta forward and 13 Jbeta reverse. The protocol was immunoSEQ multiplex PCR, while the TCRdb copy is restricted to in-frame clones and leaves out a portion. The sample carries approximately 130,000 clones, around 83% recorded once. The material sequenced was PBMCs. These receptor sequences come from a woman in her thirties in good health and CMV-seropositive.

V usage is TRBV2 and J usage is TRBJ2-1; the match to TRBD1 covers 8 bases. This CDR3 region has 13 residues. The V gene's germline CDR1 is SNHLY and CDR2 FYNNEI. J lost 5 bases, V lost 6 bases, and 3 bases had no gene match. The CDR3 loop reads CASRPTGDNEQFF. In DNA, the CDR3 is TGTGCCAGCAGGCCGACAGGGGACAATGAGCAGTTCTTC.

There are a few counts of this clone. The chain joins TRBV19 to TRBJ2-7, with TRBD2 matching 9 bases. The CDR3 is made up of 14 amino acids. Germline lookup yields CDR1 LNHDA and CDR2 SQIVND (reference sequence). The J segment lost 0 bases and the V segment lost 4 bases, leaving 1 base of the junction unmatched. The CDR3 sequence: CASSRTSDSYEQYF. CDR3 nucleotide sequence: TGTGCCAGTAGTAGGACTAGCGACTCCTACGAGCAGTACTTC.

V and J are TRBV2 and TRBJ1-1; a weak D match, TRBD1 (6 bases). Trimming removed 7 bases at V and 0 bases at J, with 12 bases between. This CDR3 has 14 amino acids. Per germline, CDR1 SNHLY and CDR2 FYNNEI. In DNA form, the CDR3 reads TGTGCCAGCAAAGAGGACAGTTTGAACACTGAAGCTTTCTTT. Translation gives CASKEDSLNTEAFF.

The J gene is TRBJ2-7, the V gene TRBV25-1; D might be TRBD1 (6 bases). Trimming removed 3 bases from V and 1 base from J, with 13 bases in between. Germline CDR1 and CDR2: MGHDK and SYGVNS. There are 15 residues in the CDR3. CDR3 protein: CASSDKEQGSYEQYF. In DNA form, the CDR3 reads TGTGCCAGCAGTGATAAAGAACAGGGATCCTACGAGCAGTACTTC.

The V call is TRBV7-9, the J call TRBJ2-5; 7 nucleotides agree with TRBD1. Germline lookup yields CDR1 SEHNR and CDR2 FQNEAQ (reference sequence). The CDR3 spans 14 residues. V lost 5 bases and J lost 4; bases outside the gene matches: 7. The chain's CDR3 is CASSPITGVETQYF. The CDR3 DNA is TGTGCCAGCAGCCCCATTACAGGGGTAGAGACCCAGTACTTC. Variable domain in full (rest from reference TRBV7-9 and TRBJ2-5): DTGVSQNPRHKITKRGQNVTFRCDPISEHNRLYWYRQTLGQGPEFLTYFQNEAQLEKSRLLSDRFSAERPKGSFSTLEIQRTEQGDSAMYLCASSPITGVETQYFGPGTRLLVL.

The rearrangement uses TRBV30 and TRBJ1-1; perhaps TRBD1 as D (6 bases). CDR1 GTSNPN and CDR2 SVGIG come from the germline V gene (reference sequence). Trimming pared 0 bases from V and 7 bases from J, leaving 15 bases between. This CDR3 contains 14 residues. CDR3 sequence (DNA): TGTGCCTGGAGTGTACCTGGGGGCTGGCTTGAAGCTTTCTTT. Translation: CAWSVPGGWLEAFF.

The chain couples TRBV7-3 to TRBJ2-3; a weak D match, TRBD2 (6 bases). CDR3 length equals 14 residues. V was clipped by 5 bases and J by 4 bases, with 13 bases between them. Germline V gene lookup returns CDR1 SGHTA and CDR2 FQGTGA. CDR3 sequence reads: CASSPPGGADTQYF. Written as DNA, the CDR3 is TGTGCCAGCAGCCCCCCGGGCGGGGCAGATACGCAGTATTTT.

The chain combines TRBV6-5 with TRBJ1-1; D ambiguous. The CDR3 has 15 residues. Germline V gene sequence: CDR1 MNHEY, CDR2 SVGAGI. Trimming removed 6 bases from V and 1 base from J, with 15 bases in between. The CDR3 loop is CASRGLGRSNTEAFF. The CDR3 DNA sequence: TGTGCCAGCAGAGGGTTAGGGAGGTCGAACACTGAAGCTTTCTTT.

The J gene is TRBJ1-4, the V gene TRBV7-9, with D perhaps TRBD1 (6 bases). The ends were cut back, 5 bases at V and 4 bases at J, with 14 bases in the middle. Germline CDR1 and CDR2: SEHNR and FQNEAQ (reference sequence). CDR3 length: 15 amino acids. The CDR3 DNA reads TGTGCCAGCAGCCGGACAGCTAACCTTAATGAAAAACTGTTTTTT. Amino acids: CASSRTANLNEKLFF.

V is TRBV2 and J is TRBJ1-4, with 8 bases lining up with TRBD1. V lost 5 bases to trimming and J lost 0 bases; unmatched junction nucleotides: 5. This CDR3 has 16 residues. The germline gives CDR1 SNHLY, CDR2 FYNNEI. The CDR3 region is CASSQDRASTNEKLFF. The CDR3 DNA reads as TGTGCCAGCAGTCAGGACAGGGCTTCAACTAATGAAAAACTGTTTTTT.

This chain uses TRBV30 with TRBJ1-3; D ambiguous. Between the trimmed V and J ends, which lost 4 bases and 2 bases, there was a span of 9 bases. Germline V gene lookup returns CDR1 GTSNPN and CDR2 SVGIG (reference sequence). The CDR3 totals 13 residues. CDR3 DNA: TGTGCCTGGATACACGCCGCTGGAAACACCATATATTTT. Protein product: CAWIHAAGNTIYF.

The rearrangement joins TRBV29-1 to TRBJ1-2, with a possible D match to TRBD1 (6 bases). V was pared by 6 bases and J by 13 bases, with 18 bases between. CDR1 is SQVTM and CDR2 is ANQGSEA in the germline V gene. CDR3 length: 11 amino acids. This CDR3 reads CSVTPMDRATF. CDR3 DNA: TGCAGCGTCACACCCATGGACAGAGCCACCTTC.

The chain uses TRBV9 and TRBJ2-7; 11 bases line up with TRBD2. The CDR3 length is 17 residues. Germline assignment: CDR1 SGDLS and CDR2 YYNGEE. Trimming cost V 3 bases and J 6 bases; bases outside gene matches: 14. In DNA form, the CDR3 reads TGTGCCAGCAGCGCACCCGCCGGGACTAGCGGCCCCTCCGAGCAGTACTTC. As protein: CASSAPAGTSGPSEQYF.

The chain joins TRBV10-1 to TRBJ2-1; TRBD2 aligns across 7 bases. V was clipped by 0 bases and J by 4 bases; unmatched bases: 9. From germline, CDR1 is WNHNN and CDR2 SYGVQD (reference sequence). This CDR3 comprises 17 residues. The DNA of the CDR3 is TGCGCCAGCAGTGAGTCGATCCCGGGAGCGGGGTACAATGAGCAGTTCTTC. Translating it yields CASSESIPGAGYNEQFF.

V is TRBV28 and J is TRBJ2-7, with D tentatively TRBD2 (5 bases). Germline CDR1 MDHEN, CDR2 SYDVKM. This CDR3 spans 16 amino acids. V was shortened by 5 bases and J by 2 bases, with 19 bases between the two germline ends. CDR3 loop: CASSPSEGKGAYEQYF. The CDR3 nucleotides are TGTGCCAGCAGTCCATCTGAGGGAAAGGGAGCCTACGAGCAGTACTTC.